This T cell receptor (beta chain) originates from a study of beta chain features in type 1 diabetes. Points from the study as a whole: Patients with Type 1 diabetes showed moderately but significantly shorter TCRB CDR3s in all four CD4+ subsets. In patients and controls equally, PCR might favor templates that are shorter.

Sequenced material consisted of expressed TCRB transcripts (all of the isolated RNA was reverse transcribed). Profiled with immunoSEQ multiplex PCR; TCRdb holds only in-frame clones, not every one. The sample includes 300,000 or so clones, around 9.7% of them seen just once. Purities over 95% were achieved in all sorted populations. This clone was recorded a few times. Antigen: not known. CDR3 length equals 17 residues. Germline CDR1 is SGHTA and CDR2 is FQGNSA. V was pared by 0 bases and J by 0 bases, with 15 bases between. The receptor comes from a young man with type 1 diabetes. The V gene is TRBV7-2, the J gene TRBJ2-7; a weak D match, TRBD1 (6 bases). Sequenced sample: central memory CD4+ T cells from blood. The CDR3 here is CASSLAGSDRFSYEQYF. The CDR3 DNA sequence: TGTGCCAGCAGCTTAGCAGGTTCGGACAGATTCTCCTACGAGCAGTACTTC. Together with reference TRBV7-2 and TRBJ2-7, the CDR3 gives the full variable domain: GAGVSQSPSNKVTEKGKDVELRCDPISGHTALYWYRQSLGQGLEFLIYFQGNSAPDKSGLPSDRFSAERTGGSVSTLTIQRTQQEDSAVYLCASSLAGSDRFSYEQYFGPGTRLTVT.